These 28 T cell receptor beta chains share one sample of origin, sequenced in a study of blood T cell repertoires in COVID-19. Libraries were prepared by immunoSEQ multiplex PCR; TCRdb keeps only in-frame clonotypes and omits some of them. In the table there are about 87,000 clones, over 70% of which are singletons. The sequencing sample was made of peripheral blood. These TCRs come from a woman between 50 and 59 years old with acute or convalescent COVID-19.

The chain links TRBV28 to TRBJ2-7, with D unclear. This CDR3 has 11 amino acids. The V gene lost 4 bases and the J gene lost 8 bases, with 9 bases spanning the gap. CDR1 and CDR2 (germline): MDHEN, SYDVKM. The CDR3 DNA reads TGTGCCAGCAGTTCACTTCTTAAGCAGTACTTC. Encoded protein: CASSSLLKQYF.

V usage is TRBV29-1 and J usage is TRBJ2-5; TRBD1 matches 7 bases. This CDR3 contains 12 residues. The trim removed 7 bases at V and 1 base at J, leaving 3 bases unmatched. Germline V gives CDR1 SQVTM, CDR2 ANQGSEA. The CDR3 here is CSAGQVQETQYF. The CDR3 DNA is TGCAGCGCCGGACAGGTCCAAGAGACCCAGTACTTC.

J is TRBJ2-5 and V is TRBV19; 13 bases map to TRBD2. The V gene end was trimmed by 4 bases and the J gene end by 6 bases; junction bases not matched to a gene: 8. Germline V gene lookup returns CDR1 LNHDA and CDR2 SQIVND (reference sequence). The CDR3 is made up of 16 amino acids. CDR3 in DNA: TGTGCCAGTAGTACCACCGGGACTAGCGGGGTACAGACCCAGTACTTC. Its protein product is CASSTTGTSGVQTQYF.

The rearrangement joins TRBV2 to TRBJ2-7, with 9 bases matching TRBD1. There are 15 residues in the CDR3. Trimming at V came to 6 bases and at J to 2 bases, leaving 8 bases not matched to a gene. Germline CDR1 reads SNHLY; CDR2 reads FYNNEI. The CDR3 DNA reads as TGTGCCAGCAGCCCACAGGGGGCTTCCACCTACGAGCAGTACTTC. This sequence encodes CASSPQGASTYEQYF.

This clone was counted a few times. The CDR3 DNA follows: TGTGCCAGCAGTTATGGCGGCCCCTATGGCTACACCTTC. This gives the protein CASSYGGPYGYTF. The chain is built from TRBV28 and TRBJ1-2; D is undetermined. CDR3 length equals 13 residues. CDR1 MDHEN and CDR2 SYDVKM come from the germline V gene. Trimming cost V 4 bases and J 4 bases, with 10 bases left between them.

The chain employs TRBV2 and TRBJ1-2; 8 bases agree with TRBD1. J was trimmed by 4 bases and V by 6 bases; bases with no gene match: 7. Germline V gene data show CDR1 as SNHLY and CDR2 as FYNNEI. The CDR3 runs to 14 residues. CDR3 in DNA: TGTGCCAGCAGATCCCAGGGGGCTGTCTATGGCTACACCTTC. It is translated as CASRSQGAVYGYTF.

The J gene is TRBJ2-2, the V gene TRBV27; 8 bases align to TRBD2. This CDR3 contains 17 residues. CDR1 and CDR2 from the germline V gene are MNHEY and SMNVEV (reference sequence). With V trimmed by 0 bases and J by 1 base, 4 bases remained unmatched. The chain's CDR3 is CASSLSAGGWNTGELFF. The CDR3 DNA sequence: TGTGCCAGCAGTTTATCTGCGGGGGGCTGGAACACCGGGGAGCTGTTTTTT.

The CDR3: CASSLNSDTQYF. In DNA, the CDR3 is TGTGCCAGCAGCCTAAACTCCGATACGCAGTATTTT. This sequence joins TRBV7-8 and TRBJ2-3; D remains unclear. V lost 5 bases and J 6 bases, leaving 9 bases between the germline ends. Germline lookup yields CDR1 SGHVS and CDR2 FQNEAQ. The length of the CDR3 is 12 residues.

The CDR3 region is CAWRSGGGWTGELFF. The CDR3 DNA is TGTGCCTGGAGGTCGGGCGGGGGATGGACCGGGGAGCTGTTTTTT. The chain links TRBV30 to TRBJ2-2, with 7 bases lining up with TRBD2. Germline-derived CDR1 and CDR2 are GTSNPN and SVGIG (reference sequence). This CDR3 is built from 15 residues. With 3 bases clipped from V and 5 bases from J, the junction kept 9 bases outside the gene matches.

The V gene is TRBV5-8, the J gene TRBJ2-1; 8 nucleotides agree with TRBD1. The length of the CDR3 is 15 residues. V shed 0 bases and J 8 bases; nucleotides not matched to a gene: 7. The germline CDR1 and CDR2 sequences are SGHTS and YDEGEE. The CDR3, as DNA: TGTGCCAGCAGCTTGGCGGTTGGACAGGGCCATGAGCAGTTCTTC. This encodes CASSLAVGQGHEQFF.

This chain links TRBV6-1 with TRBJ2-2, with D perhaps TRBD2 (5 bases). The germline V gene encodes CDR1 MNHNS and CDR2 SASEGT. The CDR3 spans 16 residues. V was pared by 2 bases and J by 4 bases, with 14 bases between. This chain's CDR3 is CASSENRGIGTGELFF. CDR3 bases: TGTGCCAGCAGTGAAAATCGAGGGATAGGCACCGGGGAGCTGTTTTTT.

The chain recombines TRBV2 with TRBJ1-1; D is perhaps TRBD1 (6 bases). CDR1 is SNHLY, CDR2 FYNNEI, per germline. There are 13 residues in the CDR3. V gave up 7 bases and J gave up 5 bases, with 14 bases separating them. The CDR3 region is CASTGGIGTEAFF. The CDR3 DNA reads as TGTGCCAGCACGGGGGGCATAGGTACTGAAGCTTTCTTT.

The chain joins TRBV5-6 to TRBJ2-2, with D tentatively TRBD1 (6 bases). The CDR3 is 18 residues long. CDR1 and CDR2 (germline): SGHDT, YYEEEE. Trimming removed 4 bases from V and 2 bases from J, with 21 bases in between. CDR3 amino acids: CASSAKIPGHLNTGELFF. Written as DNA, the CDR3 is TGTGCCAGCAGCGCCAAAATCCCGGGACACCTAAACACCGGGGAGCTGTTTTTT.

This clone occurred many times. The V gene is TRBV9, the J gene TRBJ2-5; D is perhaps TRBD2 (6 bases). The V gene lost 3 bases and the J gene lost 0 bases, with 9 bases spanning the gap. Germline loops: CDR1 SGDLS, CDR2 YYNGEE. The CDR3 consists of 14 residues. CDR3 loop: CASSARDYQETQYF. CDR3 coding DNA: TGTGCCAGCAGCGCCCGGGACTACCAAGAGACCCAGTACTTC.

The rearrangement uses TRBV28 and TRBJ1-5; 7 bases align to TRBD1. This CDR3 is built from 15 residues. CDR1 and CDR2 (germline): MDHEN, SYDVKM. The trim removed 6 bases at V and 12 bases at J, leaving 17 bases unmatched. The CDR3 DNA sequence: TGTGCCAGCAGCGACATTCAGGGGGGTAAGAGACTCCAGCATTTT. Its translation: CASSDIQGGKRLQHF. Drawing the rest from reference TRBV28 and TRBJ1-5, the complete variable domain is DVKVTQSSRYLVKRTGEKVFLECVQDMDHENMFWYRQDPGLGLRLIYFSYDVKMKEKGDIPEGYSVSREKKERFSLILESASTNQTSMYLCASSDIQGGKRLQHFGDGTRLSIL.

The chain joins TRBV6-5 to TRBJ2-1; 11 bases align to TRBD2. The CDR3 is made up of 16 amino acids. Trimming removed 4 bases from V and 3 bases from J; junction bases left unmatched: 5. CDR1 MNHEY and CDR2 SVGAGI come from the germline V gene. Here the CDR3 reads CASSLAGGPIYNEQFF. The CDR3 DNA follows: TGTGCCAGCAGTTTAGCGGGGGGGCCAATCTACAATGAGCAGTTCTTC.

V gene TRBV6-2 or TRBV6-3 combines with J gene TRBJ1-1; D gene ambiguous. Germline V gene lookup returns CDR1 MNHEY and CDR2 SVGEGT. V lost 6 bases, J lost 8 bases, and 10 bases lay in between. This CDR3 spans 11 amino acids. CDR3 sequence (DNA): TGTGCCAGCAGCCTCACATCAGAAGCTTTCTTT. This sequence encodes CASSLTSEAFF.

This clone was picked up a small number of times. The genes are TRBV28 and TRBJ1-2; no definite D call. CDR1 MDHEN and CDR2 SYDVKM come from the germline V gene. This CDR3 has 14 amino acids. The germline V and J ends were trimmed by 3 bases and 2 bases, with 10 bases remaining between them. CDR3 amino acids: CASSFQTGNYGYTF. In DNA, the CDR3 is TGTGCCAGCAGTTTCCAGACGGGGAACTATGGCTACACCTTC.

This sequence joins TRBV19 and TRBJ1-3; 10 bases are a match to TRBD1. Germline lookup yields CDR1 LNHDA and CDR2 SQIVND (reference sequence). This CDR3 is 16 amino acids long. V trimming: 9 bases; J trimming: 0 bases; junction bases outside the gene matches: 8. CDR3 bases: TGTGCCAGCCACCGGGACAGGGGCCTCTCTGGAAACACCATATATTTT. Translation gives CASHRDRGLSGNTIYF.

The rearrangement joins TRBV6-1 to TRBJ2-3, with a weak D call TRBD2 (5 bases). This CDR3 spans 14 amino acids. Trimming took 1 base from V and 3 from J, leaving 8 bases between them. Germline V gene data show CDR1 as MNHNS and CDR2 as SASEGT. CDR3 residues: CASSEETGTDTQYF. The CDR3 DNA reads as TGTGCCAGCAGTGAAGAGACGGGAACAGATACGCAGTATTTT.

Here the CDR3 DNA reads TGTGCCAGCAGCCGTAGGCGGGGTGACTATGGCTACACCTTC. Its translation: CASSRRRGDYGYTF. This chain joins TRBV27 and TRBJ1-2; no reliable D call. The CDR3 is made up of 14 amino acids. CDR1 is MNHEY and CDR2 is SMNVEV in the germline V gene (reference sequence). Between the trimmed V and J ends, which lost 6 bases and 3 bases, there was a span of 14 bases.

V usage is TRBV27 and J usage is TRBJ1-1; no reliable D call. The V end lost 5 bases, the J end lost 7 bases, and 17 bases lay between the germline ends. CDR1 and CDR2 (germline): MNHEY, SMNVEV (reference sequence). The CDR3 sequence is 14 residues long. CDR3 nucleotides: TGTGCCAGCAGTAAGGAGGGCGCCGCGGTTGAAGCTTTCTTT. Translating it yields CASSKEGAAVEAFF.

This sequence joins TRBV15 and TRBJ1-1; the match to TRBD1 covers 9 bases. Germline V gene lookup returns CDR1 LNHNV and CDR2 YYDKDF (reference sequence). V shed 0 bases, J shed 7 bases, and the junction held 6 bases outside the gene matches. The CDR3 is 15 amino acids. CDR3 sequence reads: CATSRDQRTGDEAFF. The CDR3 DNA follows: TGTGCCACCAGCAGAGATCAGAGGACAGGGGATGAAGCTTTCTTT.

This chain links TRBV7-8 with TRBJ2-5; a weak D match, TRBD2 (6 bases). Germline-derived CDR1 and CDR2 are SGHVS and FQNEAQ. The V and J ends lost 4 bases and 7 bases respectively, with 25 bases between them. The CDR3 loop spans 17 amino acids. The CDR3 nucleotides read TGTGCCAGCAGCTCCCCTTGGACGGGGGACCCGTCAGGGACCCAGTACTTC. It specifies CASSSPWTGDPSGTQYF.

The V and J genes are TRBV9 and TRBJ1-2, with TRBD1 matching 8 bases. Germline V gene data show CDR1 as SGDLS and CDR2 as YYNGEE. The V gene end was trimmed by 3 bases and the J gene end by 2 bases; junction bases not matched to a gene: 6. This CDR3 spans 15 amino acids. The DNA for the CDR3 is TGTGCCAGCAGCGCCACAGGGGGAGGCAACTATGGCTACACCTTC. Amino acid sequence: CASSATGGGNYGYTF. The variable domain in full, completed from reference TRBV9 and TRBJ1-2, reads DSGVTQTPKHLITATGQRVTLRCSPRSGDLSVYWYQQSLDQGLQFLIQYYNGEERAKGNILERFSAQQFPDLHSELNLSSLELGDSALYFCASSATGGGNYGYTFGSGTRLTVV.

The gene calls are TRBV19 and TRBJ2-2; 9 bases match TRBD1. V was pared by 3 bases and J by 6 bases, with 2 bases of the junction left unmatched. The CDR3 extends over 14 amino acids. Germline values: CDR1 LNHDA, CDR2 SQIVND (reference sequence). CDR3 sequence reads: CASSIGTGSGELFF. CDR3 in DNA: TGTGCCAGTAGTATCGGGACAGGGTCCGGGGAGCTGTTTTTT.

The CDR3 spells CATSSDRGIQRGTNEKLFF. The CDR3 nucleotides read TGTGCCACCAGCAGCGACCGAGGGATTCAGCGGGGGACTAATGAAAAACTGTTTTTT. V gene TRBV15 combines with J gene TRBJ1-4, with D possibly being TRBD1 (5 bases). CDR3 length: 19 residues. From germline, CDR1 is LNHNV and CDR2 YYDKDF (reference sequence). The V gene lost 3 bases and the J gene lost 2 bases, with 22 bases spanning the gap.

This chain links TRBV28 with TRBJ2-7; 9 bases align to TRBD2. CDR1 MDHEN and CDR2 SYDVKM come from the germline V gene. The CDR3 is 15 residues long. V shed 7 bases, J shed 4 bases, and the junction held 11 bases outside the gene matches. The CDR3 DNA is TGTGCCAGCACCCTCCGGGGTAGCGGGAGTTACGAGCAGTACTTC. This gives the protein CASTLRGSGSYEQYF.